This record covers a single T cell receptor (beta chain). This clone was observed a few times. This receptor's antigen is unknown. Base quality data are lacking; no much larger clone is found one base away. Reading the germline V gene gives CDR1 SQVTM and CDR2 ANQGSEA. The CDR3 has 10 amino acids, counting the end cysteine and phenylalanine. Of all the DNA, just the CDR3 is kept, 30 bases in frame from base 1. V is shortened by 7 bases, J by 4 bases, and the region joining them spans 4 bases. This sample stems from a study of monozygotic twins with cystic fibrosis (dated by TCRdb to the early 2020s). About the investigation overall: Approximately 3.2 micrograms of fragmented DNA went through 15 PCR cycles to produce barcoded libraries. On the day of blood sampling, twins were ranked among 1,060 cohort participants for weight-for-height and for FEVPerc (FEV1 disease centile). Data for three of the twin pairs had already been reported earlier in a different context. To assess genetic influence on V and J gene usage, the study compared TCR beta repertoires within and across 16 monozygotic twin pairs with cystic fibrosis. The cohort comprised ten female and six male twin pairs aged about 2.0 to 36.4 years, median approximately 10 years, mostly children and adolescents. Results the study describes overall, beyond this receptor: Simpson clonality was generally low (median about 0.009), suggesting a naive-dominated repertoire, with higher clonality in the most severely affected patients. Significantly higher nucleotide-identical clonotype sharing was observed within monozygotic CF twin pairs than between unrelated CF individuals (P = 0.000026, Mann-Whitney). The cohort was small, and no association was found between shared CDR3 numbers and age, concordance or disease severity. In 13 of 16 pairs, V gene usage most closely resembled the co-twin's, and the same held for J usage in 8 of 16 pairs, a pattern suggesting genetic constraints.

The twin pairs came from the European Cystic Fibrosis Twin and Sibling Study Cohort, which recruited patients from 150 or so CF clinics across 14 European countries. Both zygosity and CFTR genotype were checked in-house, and zygosity was tested with multiplex PCR across nine short tandem repeat loci. Peripheral blood was sampled from each twin, and clinical parameters were recorded on the day of blood sampling. Genomic DNA was isolated from peripheral blood cells with phenol/chloroform and kept in TE buffer at 4 degrees C. Following the manufacturer's instructions, TCR beta CDR3 regions were amplified by multiplex PCR with the immunoSEQ immune profiling system. An Illumina NextSeq system was used for sequencing. The authors' analysis ran thus. Sequence data were processed on the immunoSEQ Analyzer platform, and clonality was calculated as the square root of Simpson's index of productive rearrangements. Similarity in V and J usage was quantified by Jensen-Shannon distance, and CDR3 generation probabilities were calculated with OLGA. Shared CDR3 sequences were searched against the immuneACCESS database (August 2020) and VDJdb (December 2020). TCRdb's version of the immuneACCESS table is confined to in-frame rearrangements and falls short of the full clone set. An unresolved V gene accounts for under half of the shortfall where checked; the remainder is of unknown origin. The V and J calls and the clone size are those of that table, but D and trimming were determined from the DNA. In this sample the table shows 30,000 or so clones, roughly 66% of which occur a single time. The top ten clones comprise over 0.75% of the sample.

The sequenced material came from blood. Rearrangement joined TRBV29-1 to TRBJ1-4, with the identity of the D gene unclear. This sequence was found in a girl between 10 and 17 years old with cystic fibrosis. The CDR3 is CSALNEKLFF. In nucleotides, the sequence is TGCAGCGCCCTTAATGAAAAACTGTTTTTT.